The 13 T cell receptor beta chains presented below share a single source sample, sequenced in a study of naive and memory T cell subsets. The library had UMIs added by 3' ligation of an oligonucleotide to TCR cDNA. Amplification of ligated cDNA took four PCR rounds with SP2 and nested alpha and beta constant primers. TCRdb re-called the 5' RACE reads through MiXCR, storing one row per CDR3 protein. The sample gives over 45,000 distinct CDR3 sequences, under 10% of which show up once; 9% to 10% is in the top ten. The receptor set was obtained from a female donor in good health.

Worth noting for this clonotype: Being one base from a much bigger clone, this may be a read error. This chain joins TRBV29-1 and TRBJ1-2; D is possibly TRBD1 (6 bases). CDR1 is SQVTM, CDR2 ANQGSEA, per germline. This CDR3 region has 14 residues. V was shortened by 5 bases and J by 4 bases, with 17 bases between the two germline ends. CDR3 protein: CSVSLGGGSYGYTF. The CDR3 DNA follows: TGCAGCGTTAGTCTAGGGGGTGGTAGCTATGGCTACACCTTC.

The chain links TRBV29-1 to TRBJ1-5; the D is unclear. From germline, CDR1 is SQVTM and CDR2 ANQGSEA. V was cut by 0 bases and J by 5 bases, with 8 bases left in between. The CDR3 contains 13 residues. Written as DNA, the CDR3 is TGCAGCGTTGAAGAGAATTCAGATCAGCCCCAGCATTTT. The encoded protein is CSVEENSDQPQHF.

This clonotype was recorded many times. This chain uses TRBV6-5 with TRBJ1-6, with a possible D match to TRBD1 (6 bases). This CDR3 region has 14 residues. Germline values: CDR1 MNHEY, CDR2 SVGAGI. The ends were cut back, 5 bases at V and 9 bases at J, with 14 bases in the middle. The CDR3 sequence: CASSMKQGGSPLHF. CDR3 sequence (DNA): TGTGCCAGCAGTATGAAACAGGGCGGTTCACCCCTCCACTTT.

This chain connects TRBV30 to TRBJ1-6; D perhaps matches TRBD1 (6 bases). V lost 2 bases, J lost 9 bases, and 20 bases lay in between. Germline V CDR1 and CDR2: GTSNPN, SVGIG (reference sequence). The length of the CDR3 is 16 residues. The CDR3 DNA sequence: TGTGCCTGGAGTCCTGTTCTCCGGACAGTTTCTTCACCCCTCCACTTT. Translation: CAWSPVLRTVSSPLHF.

This clonotype appeared many times. The V and J genes are TRBV28 and TRBJ1-5; 9 bases are a match to TRBD1. Germline V gives CDR1 MDHEN, CDR2 SYDVKM. J was trimmed by 7 bases and V by 5 bases; bases with no gene match: 12. The CDR3 contains 16 residues. The CDR3 coding sequence is TGTGCCAGCAGTCCCCCCCCAACAGGGGGCTGGCAGCCCCAGCATTTT. Residues: CASSPPPTGGWQPQHF. Variable domain in full (rest from reference TRBV28 and TRBJ1-5): DVKVTQSSRYLVKRTGEKVFLECVQDMDHENMFWYRQDPGLGLRLIYFSYDVKMKEKGDIPEGYSVSREKKERFSLILESASTNQTSMYLCASSPPPTGGWQPQHFGDGTRLSIL.

The sample holds many counts of this clonotype. V and J are TRBV20-1 and TRBJ2-7; D uncertain. The V and J ends lost 5 bases and 0 bases respectively, with 14 bases between them. CDR3 length equals 14 residues. Per the germline V gene, CDR1 is DFQATT and CDR2 is SNEGSKA (reference sequence). CDR3 residues: CSAPWPGSSYEQYF. The CDR3 nucleotides are TGCAGTGCTCCGTGGCCCGGCAGCTCCTACGAGCAGTACTTC.

This clonotype was seen a few times. The chain carries TRBV6-2 or TRBV6-3 and TRBJ2-3, with D possibly being TRBD1 (6 bases). The germline V gene encodes CDR1 MNHEY and CDR2 SVGEGT. This CDR3 spans 15 amino acids. V was trimmed by 5 bases and J by 1 base, leaving 13 bases between them. CDR3 DNA sequence: TGTGCCAGCAGTGACCACGGACAGCGCACAGATACGCAGTATTTT. Its translation: CASSDHGQRTDTQYF.

Many counts were recorded for this clonotype. The rearrangement uses TRBV28 and TRBJ2-4, with D perhaps given as TRBD1 or TRBD2 (6 bases each). Trimming shortened V by 11 bases and J by 7 bases, and 18 bases separated the two germline ends. CDR3 size: 13 residues. The germline CDR1 and CDR2 sequences are MDHEN and SYDVKM. The CDR3 region has the DNA TGTGCCTGCTCCCTTGGGGGGCATAACATTCAGTACTTC. It yields the protein CACSLGGHNIQYF. Drawing the rest from reference TRBV28 and TRBJ2-4, the complete variable domain is DVKVTQSSRYLVKRTGEKVFLECVQDMDHENMFWYRQDPGLGLRLIYFSYDVKMKEKGDIPEGYSVSREKKERFSLILESASTNQTSMYLCACSLGGHNIQYFGAGTRLSVL.

This clonotype was seen at least ten times. This chain connects TRBV20-1 to TRBJ1-5, with a possible D match to TRBD1 (5 bases). This CDR3 spans 13 amino acids. V gave up 1 base and J gave up 5 bases, with 9 bases separating them. The V gene's germline CDR1 is DFQATT and CDR2 SNEGSKA (reference sequence). The CDR3 coding sequence is TGCAGTGCTAGAGGGGACCTCGATCAGCCCCAGCATTTT. Encoded protein: CSARGDLDQPQHF.

The chain couples TRBV11-2 to TRBJ2-7, with a tentative D call TRBD2 (6 bases). The CDR3 spans 16 residues. Germline V lookup: CDR1 SGHAT, CDR2 FQNNGV. The germline V and J ends were trimmed by 1 base and 4 bases, with 17 bases remaining between them. CDR3 coding DNA: TGTGCCAGCAGCTTAGCGTATGGAGGGTTCGGTTACGAGCAGTACTTC. Its translation is CASSLAYGGFGYEQYF.

This clonotype was counted many times. The chain combines TRBV27 with TRBJ1-1; weak D call: TRBD1 (6 bases). CDR1 is MNHEY, CDR2 SMNVEV, per germline (reference sequence). V was trimmed by 6 bases and J by 11 bases, leaving 19 bases between them. The CDR3 covers 13 residues. DNA of the CDR3: TGTGCCAGCAGCCCCCGGGGGGCACGAAGGGCTTTCTTT. Translating gives CASSPRGARRAFF.

Only a few counts were recorded for this clonotype. J is TRBJ2-2 and V is TRBV6-6, with 7 bases aligning to TRBD2. J lost 2 bases, V lost 3 bases, and 12 bases had no gene match. Germline-derived CDR1 and CDR2 are MNHNY and SVGAGI (reference sequence). CDR3 length: 18 residues. CDR3 nucleotides: TGTGCCAGCAGTTATCCCCCCCGGCTAGCGGACAACACCGGGGAGCTGTTTTTT. Amino acid sequence: CASSYPPRLADNTGELFF.

This clonotype was detected many times. The V gene is TRBV3-1, the J gene TRBJ1-6; D not resolved. Germline V gene lookup returns CDR1 LGHDT and CDR2 YNNKEL (reference sequence). This CDR3 spans 16 amino acids. Trimming took off 0 bases at V and 8 bases at J, with 14 bases between the two ends. The CDR3 is CASSQEALGFDSPLHF. Written as DNA, the CDR3 is TGTGCCAGCAGCCAAGAGGCACTAGGGTTCGATTCACCCCTCCACTTT.